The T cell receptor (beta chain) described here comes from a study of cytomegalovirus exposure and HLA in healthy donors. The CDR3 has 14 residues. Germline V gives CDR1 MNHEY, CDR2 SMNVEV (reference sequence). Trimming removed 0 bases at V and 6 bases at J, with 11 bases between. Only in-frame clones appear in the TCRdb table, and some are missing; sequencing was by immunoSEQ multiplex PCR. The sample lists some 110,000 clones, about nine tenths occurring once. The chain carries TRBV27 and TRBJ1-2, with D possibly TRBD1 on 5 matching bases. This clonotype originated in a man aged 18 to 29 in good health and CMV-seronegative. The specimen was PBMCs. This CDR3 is CASSLSRGKDGYTF. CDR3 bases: TGTGCCAGCAGTTTATCGCGGGGGAAAGATGGCTACACCTTC.